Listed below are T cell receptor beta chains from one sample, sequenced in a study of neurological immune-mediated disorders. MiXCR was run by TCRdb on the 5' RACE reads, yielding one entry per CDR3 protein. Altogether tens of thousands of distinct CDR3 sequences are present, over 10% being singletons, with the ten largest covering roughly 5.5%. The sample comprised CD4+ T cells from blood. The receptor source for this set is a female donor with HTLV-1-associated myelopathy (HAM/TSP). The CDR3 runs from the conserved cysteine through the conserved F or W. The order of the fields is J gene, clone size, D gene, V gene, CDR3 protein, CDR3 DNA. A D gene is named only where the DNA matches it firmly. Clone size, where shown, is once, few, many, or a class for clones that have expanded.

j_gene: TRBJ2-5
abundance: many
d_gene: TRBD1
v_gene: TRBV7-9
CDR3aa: CASSSGQGIQETQYF
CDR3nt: TGTGCCAGCAGCTCGGGACAGGGGATACAAGAGACCCAGTACTTC

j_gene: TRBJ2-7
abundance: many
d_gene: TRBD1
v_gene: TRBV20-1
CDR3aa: CSARDRDEGQGGYYEQYF
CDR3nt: TGCAGTGCTAGAGATCGCGACGAAGGACAGGGTGGGTACTACGAGCAGTACTTC

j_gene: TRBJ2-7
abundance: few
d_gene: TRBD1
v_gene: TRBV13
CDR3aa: CASSSKTGDIKQYF
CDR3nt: TGTGCCAGCAGCTCCAAGACAGGGGATATTAAGCAGTACTTC

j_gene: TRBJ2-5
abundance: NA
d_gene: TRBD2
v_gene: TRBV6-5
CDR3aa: CGNSRSGSGGETQYF
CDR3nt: TGTGGAAACAGTCGTAGCGGGAGTGGCGGAGAGACCCAGTACTTC

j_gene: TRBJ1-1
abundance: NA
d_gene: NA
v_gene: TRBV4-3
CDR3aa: CASSQETNPAEAFF
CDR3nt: TGCGCCAGCAGCCAAGAGACGAACCCTGCTGAAGCTTTCTTT

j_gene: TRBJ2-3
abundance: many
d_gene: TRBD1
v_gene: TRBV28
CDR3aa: CASSFLGGDTDTQYF
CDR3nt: TGTGCCAGCAGTTTTTTAGGGGGCGACACAGATACGCAGTATTTT

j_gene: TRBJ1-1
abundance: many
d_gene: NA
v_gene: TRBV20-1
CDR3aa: CSASTVVNTEAFF
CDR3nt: TGCAGTGCTAGTACTGTCGTGAACACTGAAGCTTTCTTT

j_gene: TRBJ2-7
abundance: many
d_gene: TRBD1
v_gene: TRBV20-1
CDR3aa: CSARIQGRPYEQYF
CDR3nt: TGCAGTGCTAGAATACAGGGGCGCCCCTACGAGCAGTACTTC

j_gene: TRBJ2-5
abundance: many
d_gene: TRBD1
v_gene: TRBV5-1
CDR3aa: CASSLDRGRETQYF
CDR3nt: TGCGCCAGCAGCTTGGACAGGGGGCGAGAGACCCAGTACTTC

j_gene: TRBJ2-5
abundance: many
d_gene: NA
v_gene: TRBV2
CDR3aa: CASSRDSKETQYF
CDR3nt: TGTGCCAGCAGCCGGGACTCAAAAGAAACCCAGTACTTC

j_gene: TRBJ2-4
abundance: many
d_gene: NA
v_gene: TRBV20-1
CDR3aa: CSAIGTRGNIQYF
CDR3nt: TGCAGTGCCATCGGGACACGCGGAAACATTCAGTACTTC

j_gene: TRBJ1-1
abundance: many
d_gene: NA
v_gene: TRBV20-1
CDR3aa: CSARDLGNTEAFF
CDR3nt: TGCAGTGCTAGAGATTTAGGGAACACTGAAGCTTTCTTT

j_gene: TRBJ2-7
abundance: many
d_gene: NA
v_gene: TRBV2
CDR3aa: CASSAGSYEQYF
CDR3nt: TGTGCCAGCAGCGCCGGAAGCTACGAGCAGTACTTC

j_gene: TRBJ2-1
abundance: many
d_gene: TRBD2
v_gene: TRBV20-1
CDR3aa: CSASPPGGFDEQFF
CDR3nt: TGCAGTGCTAGTCCTCCGGGGGGGTTCGATGAGCAGTTCTTC

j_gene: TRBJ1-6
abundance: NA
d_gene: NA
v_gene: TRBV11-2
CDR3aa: CASSHNRTRVGSPLHF
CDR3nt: TGTGCCAGCAGCCATAACAGGACTCGAGTCGGTTCACCCCTACACTTT

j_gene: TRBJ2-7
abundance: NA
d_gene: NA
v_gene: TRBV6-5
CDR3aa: CASSTTDDQGYEQYF
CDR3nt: TGTGCCAGCAGTACCACGGACGATCAGGGCTACGAGCAGTACTTC

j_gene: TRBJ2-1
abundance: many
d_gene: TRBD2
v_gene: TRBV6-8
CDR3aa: CASRLQREREENNEQFF
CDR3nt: TGTGCCAGCCGCCTTCAGAGAGAGCGGGAGGAGAACAATGAGCAGTTCTTC

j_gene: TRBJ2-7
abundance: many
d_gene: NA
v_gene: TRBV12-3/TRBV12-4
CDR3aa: CASSLTTGSYEQYF
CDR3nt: TGTGCCAGCAGTTTAACCACAGGCTCCTACGAGCAGTACTTC

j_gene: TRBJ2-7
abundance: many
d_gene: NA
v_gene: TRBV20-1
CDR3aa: CSASPGGYEQYF
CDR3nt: TGCAGTGCTAGCCCCGGGGGATACGAGCAGTACTTC

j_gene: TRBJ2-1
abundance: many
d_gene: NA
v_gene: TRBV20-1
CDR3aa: CSARVSAGALNNEQFF
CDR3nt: TGCAGTGCTAGAGTCTCGGCGGGGGCGTTGAACAATGAGCAGTTCTTC

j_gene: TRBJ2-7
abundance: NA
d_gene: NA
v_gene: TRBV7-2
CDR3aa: CASSFYICSVRRAGRYEQYF
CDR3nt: NA

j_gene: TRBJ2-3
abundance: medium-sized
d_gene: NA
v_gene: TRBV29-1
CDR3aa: CSVARALVDTQYF
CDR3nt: TGCAGCGTTGCGAGGGCTTTGGTAGATACGCAGTATTTT

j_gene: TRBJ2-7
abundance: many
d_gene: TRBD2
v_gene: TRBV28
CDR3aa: CASRRLASGTLNSYEQYF
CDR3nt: TGTGCCAGTCGTCGTCTGGCTAGCGGCACACTTAACTCCTACGAGCAGTACTTC

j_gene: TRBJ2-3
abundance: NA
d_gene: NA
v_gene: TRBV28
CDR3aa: CACSARDEADTQYF
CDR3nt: NA

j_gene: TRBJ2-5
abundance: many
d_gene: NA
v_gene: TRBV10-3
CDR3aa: CAISESPGAGSETQYF
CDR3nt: TGTGCCATCAGTGAGAGTCCAGGGGCCGGTTCGGAGACCCAGTACTTC

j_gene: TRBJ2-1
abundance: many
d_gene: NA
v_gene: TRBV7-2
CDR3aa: CASSLARFVSYNEQFF
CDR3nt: TGTGCCAGCAGCTTAGCCCGTTTTGTGTCCTACAATGAGCAGTTCTTC

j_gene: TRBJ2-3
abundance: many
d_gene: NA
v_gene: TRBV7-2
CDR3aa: CASSLAGAYTDTQYF
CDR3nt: TGTGCCAGCAGCTTAGCGGGGGCGTACACAGATACGCAGTATTTT

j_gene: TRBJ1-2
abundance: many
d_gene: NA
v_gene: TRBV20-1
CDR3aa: CSAKPGHEIPGGYTF
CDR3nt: TGCAGTGCTAAACCGGGACACGAAATTCCGGGGGGCTACACCTTC

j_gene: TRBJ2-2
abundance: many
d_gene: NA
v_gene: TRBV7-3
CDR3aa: CASSLGTPTGELFF
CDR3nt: TGTGCCAGCAGCTTAGGGACCCCCACCGGGGAGCTGTTTTTT

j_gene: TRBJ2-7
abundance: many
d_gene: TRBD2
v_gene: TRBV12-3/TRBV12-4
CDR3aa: CASSLTSDYEQYF
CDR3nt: TGTGCCAGCAGTCTCACTAGCGACTACGAGCAGTACTTC

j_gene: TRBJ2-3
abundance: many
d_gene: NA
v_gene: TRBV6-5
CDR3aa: CASRRLASVTDTQYF
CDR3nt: TGTGCCAGCAGGAGGCTAGCGAGTGTCACAGATACGCAGTATTTT

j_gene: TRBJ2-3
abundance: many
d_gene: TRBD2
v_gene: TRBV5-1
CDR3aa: CASSVPGTSGTDTQYF
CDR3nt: TGCGCCAGCAGCGTCCCCGGGACTAGCGGGACAGATACGCAGTATTTT

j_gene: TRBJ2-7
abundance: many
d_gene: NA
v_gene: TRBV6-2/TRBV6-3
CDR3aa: CASTKPSYEQYF
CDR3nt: TGTGCCAGCACCAAACCCTCCTACGAGCAGTACTTC

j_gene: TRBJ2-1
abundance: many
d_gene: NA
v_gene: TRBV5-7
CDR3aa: CASSPAETLSHEQFF
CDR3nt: TGTGCCAGCAGCCCCGCGGAGACCCTTTCTCATGAGCAGTTCTTC

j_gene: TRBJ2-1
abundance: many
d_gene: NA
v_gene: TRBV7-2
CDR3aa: CASSLYREGEQFF
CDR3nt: TGTGCCAGCAGCTTATATCGAGAGGGTGAGCAGTTCTTC

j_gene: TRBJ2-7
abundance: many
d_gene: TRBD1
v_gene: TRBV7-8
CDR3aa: CASSLARTGSSYEQYF
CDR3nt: TGTGCCAGCAGCTTAGCCCGGACAGGGAGCTCCTACGAGCAGTACTTC

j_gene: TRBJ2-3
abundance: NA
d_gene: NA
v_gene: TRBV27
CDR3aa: CANSFGPWDTQYF
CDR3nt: TGTGCCAACAGTTTCGGCCCATGGGATACGCAGTATTTT

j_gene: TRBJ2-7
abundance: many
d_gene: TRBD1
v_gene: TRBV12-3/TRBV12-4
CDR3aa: CASSSDRGITYEQYF
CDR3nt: TGTGCCAGCAGTTCCGACAGGGGGATAACCTACGAGCAGTACTTC

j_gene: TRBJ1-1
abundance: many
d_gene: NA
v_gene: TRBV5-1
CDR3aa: CASSADGARGTEAFF
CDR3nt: TGCGCCAGCAGCGCGGACGGGGCGAGGGGGACTGAAGCTTTCTTT

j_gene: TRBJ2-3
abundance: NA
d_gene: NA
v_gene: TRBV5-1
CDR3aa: CASSFYICSAAGLAGGSDTQYF
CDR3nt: NA

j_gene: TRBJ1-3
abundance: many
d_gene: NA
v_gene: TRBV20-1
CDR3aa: CSARASGTGNTIYF
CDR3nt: TGCAGTGCTCGGGCGTCAGGGACCGGAAACACCATATATTTT

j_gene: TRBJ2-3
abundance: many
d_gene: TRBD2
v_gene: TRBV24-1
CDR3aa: CATSDPGSGGRDTQYF
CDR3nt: TGTGCCACCAGTGACCCCGGTAGCGGGGGTAGGGATACGCAGTATTTT